The clone carrying this T cell receptor beta chain was observed at least ten times. Its specificity is not known. This entry comes from a study of spatial heterogeneity in lung cancer. Study-wide points: The study found that expanded intratumoral alpha and beta TCR counts tracked tumor mutation counts.

V lost 2 bases, J lost 4 bases, and 17 bases lay in between. This CDR3 is 16 amino acids long. Germline CDR1 is MGHRA and CDR2 is YSYEKL. TCRdb reprocessed the 5' RACE reads via MiXCR and lists one record per CDR3 protein. The repertoire has 2,500 to 3,500 distinct CDR3 sequences, around 6.3% of them found once; the top ten carry about 34%. The time point was: sample taken at primary tumor resection. A total of some 70 untreated early-stage non-small cell lung cancer patients served as donors. Whole RNA was taken from tumor, nontumor lung or frozen PBMC; it was then sequenced unsorted. Sequenced material: lung tumor tissue, taken at surgery. This sequence originates from a male donor with early-stage non-small cell lung cancer. This chain links TRBV4-1 with TRBJ1-2; tentatively, D is TRBD1 (5 bases). The CDR3 nucleotides are TGCGCCAGCAGCCAACCTGAATGGCAGGGTAGCTATGGCTACACCTTC. The encoded protein is CASSQPEWQGSYGYTF.